This TCR beta chain was profiled in a study of graft-versus-host responses after intestinal transplantation. V lost 2 bases and J lost 4, with 12 bases in between. The CDR3 has 14 amino acids. CDR1 is SGHTA and CDR2 is FQGNSA in the germline V gene. Broader study findings: Researchers found GvH clones in recipient marrow, and some showed up first in ileum or blood.

Data came from immunoSEQ multiplex PCR; TCRdb stores just in-frame clones and leaves some out. The sample carries 95,000 to 110,000 clones, roughly nine tenths recorded once. Notes on this clone: As yet, its antigen is unknown.

The TCR originated in a human donor who received an intestinal transplant. The chain recombines TRBV7-2 with TRBJ2-7, with D hard to call. Sequenced here: unstimulated CD4+ T cells sorted from spleen or lymph node cells, sampled before intestinal transplant. CDR3 residues: CASSLNNPQYEQYF. The DNA for the CDR3 is TGTGCCAGCAGCTTAAATAACCCCCAATACGAGCAGTACTTC.